This TCR beta chain was captured in a study of CD8+ T cells in alopecia areata. The wider study: Treated individuals took tofacitinib by mouth, 5 to 10 mg twice daily. People stayed on tofacitinib for 6 to 18 months, then stopped the drug for 6 months.

The study team obtained lesional scalp punch biopsies and peripheral blood from alopecia areata patients. Whole-study findings and limits: The study also sequences resident alphabeta T cells of normal skin in scalp samples.

RNA extraction was followed by reverse transcription into cDNA, which acted as the sequencing template. Here immunoSEQ multiplex PCR was the method, and the copy in TCRdb shows in-frame clones only, minus some. The sample lists roughly 250,000 clones; roughly two thirds were seen once. The germline V gene has CDR1 SGDLS and CDR2 YYNGEE. The CDR3 has 16 residues. V shed 3 bases and J 9 bases; nucleotides not matched to a gene: 12. Concerning this clone itself: Its antigen is still unknown.

The rearrangement joins TRBV9 to TRBJ2-1, with TRBD2 identical over 10 bases. The TCR was taken from a human donor with alopecia areata. Sequencing was performed on CD4+ T cells sorted from blood, taken at week 0. The CDR3, as DNA: TGTGCCAGCAGCGGGAGAGGAGCGGGGGGGCCAGGTGAGCAGTTCTTC. This codes for CASSGRGAGGPGEQFF. Drawing the rest from reference TRBV9 and TRBJ2-1, the complete variable domain is DSGVTQTPKHLITATGQRVTLRCSPRSGDLSVYWYQQSLDQGLQFLIQYYNGEERAKGNILERFSAQQFPDLHSELNLSSLELGDSALYFCASSGRGAGGPGEQFFGPGTRLTVL.